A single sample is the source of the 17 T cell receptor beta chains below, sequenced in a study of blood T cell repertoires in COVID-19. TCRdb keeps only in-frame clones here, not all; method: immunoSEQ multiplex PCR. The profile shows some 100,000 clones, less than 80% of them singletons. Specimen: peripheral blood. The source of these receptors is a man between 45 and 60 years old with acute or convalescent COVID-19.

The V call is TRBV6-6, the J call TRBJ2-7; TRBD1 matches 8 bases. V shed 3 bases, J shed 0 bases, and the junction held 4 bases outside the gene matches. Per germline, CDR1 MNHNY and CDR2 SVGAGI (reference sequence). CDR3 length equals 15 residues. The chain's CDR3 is CASSYSGQASYEQYF. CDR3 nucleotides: TGTGCCAGCAGTTATTCGGGACAGGCCTCCTACGAGCAGTACTTC.

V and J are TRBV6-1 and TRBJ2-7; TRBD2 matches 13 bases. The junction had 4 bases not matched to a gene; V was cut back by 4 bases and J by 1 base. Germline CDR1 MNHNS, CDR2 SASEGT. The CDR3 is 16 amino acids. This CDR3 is CASSGAGLAGSYEQYF. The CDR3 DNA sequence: TGTGCCAGCAGTGGGGCGGGACTAGCGGGATCCTACGAGCAGTACTTC.

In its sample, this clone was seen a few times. The CDR3 region is CASSIWTGLTSGNTIYF. The CDR3 nucleotides read TGTGCCAGCAGCATCTGGACGGGACTTACCTCTGGAAACACCATATATTTT. The chain couples TRBV5-4 to TRBJ1-3, with D perhaps TRBD1 (5 bases). CDR1 and CDR2 from the germline V gene are SGHNT and YYREEE (reference sequence). V lost 4 bases, J lost 0 bases, and 17 bases lay in between. The CDR3 spans 17 residues.

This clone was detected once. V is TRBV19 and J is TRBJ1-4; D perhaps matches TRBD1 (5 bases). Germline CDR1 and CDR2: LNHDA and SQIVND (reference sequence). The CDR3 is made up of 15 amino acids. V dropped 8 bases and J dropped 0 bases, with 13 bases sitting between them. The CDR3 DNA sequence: TGTGCCAGTCTCAACGGGGGGGCAACTAATGAAAAACTGTTTTTT. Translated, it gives CASLNGGATNEKLFF.

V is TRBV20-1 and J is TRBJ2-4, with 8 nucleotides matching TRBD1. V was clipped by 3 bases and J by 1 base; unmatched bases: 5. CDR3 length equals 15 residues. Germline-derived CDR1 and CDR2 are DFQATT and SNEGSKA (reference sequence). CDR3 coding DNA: TGCAGTGCTAGTTTGACAGGGGTGGCCAAAAACATTCAGTACTTC. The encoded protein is CSASLTGVAKNIQYF.

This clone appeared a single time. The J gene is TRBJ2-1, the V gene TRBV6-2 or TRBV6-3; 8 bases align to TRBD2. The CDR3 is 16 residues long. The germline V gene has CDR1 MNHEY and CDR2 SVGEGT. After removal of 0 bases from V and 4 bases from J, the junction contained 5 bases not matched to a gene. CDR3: CASSYSITGGYNEQFF. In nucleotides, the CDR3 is TGTGCCAGCAGTTACTCGATTACGGGGGGGTACAATGAGCAGTTCTTC.

The CDR3 loop reads CASSQDGRGPYSNQPQHF. CDR3 coding DNA: TGCGCCAGCAGCCAAGATGGGAGGGGCCCGTATAGCAATCAGCCCCAGCATTTT. The V gene is TRBV4-1, the J gene TRBJ1-5; possible D gene TRBD1, 5 bases. Germline V gene sequence: CDR1 MGHRA, CDR2 YSYEKL. V lost 0 bases and J 0 bases, leaving 15 bases between the germline ends. The CDR3 loop spans 18 amino acids.

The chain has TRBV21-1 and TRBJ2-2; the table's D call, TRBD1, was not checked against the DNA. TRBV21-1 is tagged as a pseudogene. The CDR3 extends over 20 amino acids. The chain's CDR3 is CASSKEGQGYTLANTGELFF. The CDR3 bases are TGTGCCAGCAGCAAAGAGGGACAGGGATATACCCTAGCGAACACCGGGGAGCTGTTTTTT.

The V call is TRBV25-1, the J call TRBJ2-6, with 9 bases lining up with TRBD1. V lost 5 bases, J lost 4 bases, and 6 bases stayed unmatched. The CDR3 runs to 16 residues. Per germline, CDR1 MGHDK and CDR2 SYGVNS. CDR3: CASSNRGPSGANVLTF. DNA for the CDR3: TGTGCCAGCAGTAACAGGGGGCCTTCCGGGGCCAACGTCCTGACTTTC.

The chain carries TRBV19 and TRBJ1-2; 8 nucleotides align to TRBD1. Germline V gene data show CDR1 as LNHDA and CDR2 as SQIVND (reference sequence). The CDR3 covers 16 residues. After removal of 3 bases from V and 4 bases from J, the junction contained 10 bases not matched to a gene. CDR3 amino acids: CASSMGRDRTFYGYTF. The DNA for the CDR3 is TGTGCCAGTAGTATGGGCCGGGACAGGACTTTCTATGGCTACACCTTC.

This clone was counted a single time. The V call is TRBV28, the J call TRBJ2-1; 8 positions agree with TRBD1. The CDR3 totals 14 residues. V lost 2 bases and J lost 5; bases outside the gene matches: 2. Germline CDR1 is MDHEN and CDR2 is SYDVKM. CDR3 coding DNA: TGTGCCAGCAGTTTAAGGACAGGGAACAATGAGCAGTTCTTC. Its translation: CASSLRTGNNEQFF.

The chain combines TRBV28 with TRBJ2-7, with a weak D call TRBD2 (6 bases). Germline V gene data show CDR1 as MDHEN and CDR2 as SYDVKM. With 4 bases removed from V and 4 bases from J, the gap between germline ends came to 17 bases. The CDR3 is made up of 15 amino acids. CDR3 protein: CASSSHTRGLYEQYF. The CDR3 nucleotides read TGTGCCAGCAGTTCGCACACTAGGGGACTTTACGAGCAGTACTTC.

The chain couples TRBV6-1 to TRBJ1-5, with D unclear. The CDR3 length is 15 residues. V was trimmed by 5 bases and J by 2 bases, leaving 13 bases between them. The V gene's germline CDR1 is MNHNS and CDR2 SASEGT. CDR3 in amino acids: CASSWGAGGNQPQHF. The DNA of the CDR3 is TGTGCCAGCAGTTGGGGAGCGGGTGGCAATCAGCCCCAGCATTTT.

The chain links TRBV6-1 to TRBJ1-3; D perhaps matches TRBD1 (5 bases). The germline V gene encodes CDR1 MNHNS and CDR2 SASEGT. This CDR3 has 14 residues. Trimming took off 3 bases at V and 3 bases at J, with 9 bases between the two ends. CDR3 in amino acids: CASSDGGYGNTIYF. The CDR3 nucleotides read TGTGCCAGCAGTGATGGGGGGTATGGAAACACCATATATTTT.

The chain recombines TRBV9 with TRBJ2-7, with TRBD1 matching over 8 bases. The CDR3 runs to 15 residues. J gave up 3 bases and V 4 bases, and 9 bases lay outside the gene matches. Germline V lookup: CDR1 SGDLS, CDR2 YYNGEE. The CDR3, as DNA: TGTGCCAGCAGCCTCACTCCGACAGGGGACTACGAGCAGTACTTC. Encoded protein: CASSLTPTGDYEQYF.

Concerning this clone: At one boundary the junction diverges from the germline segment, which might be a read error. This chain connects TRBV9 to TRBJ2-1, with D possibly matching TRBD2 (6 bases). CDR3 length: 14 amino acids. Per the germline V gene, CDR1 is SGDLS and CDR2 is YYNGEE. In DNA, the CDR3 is TGTGCCAGCGGCGTCCGCGGGGCAAGCAATGAGCAGTTCTTC. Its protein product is CASGVRGASNEQFF.

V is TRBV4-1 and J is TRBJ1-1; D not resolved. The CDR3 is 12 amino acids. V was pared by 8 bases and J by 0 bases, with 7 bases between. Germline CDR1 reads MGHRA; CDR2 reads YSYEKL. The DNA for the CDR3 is TGCGCCAGCGGACTTATGAACACTGAAGCTTTCTTT. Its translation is CASGLMNTEAFF.